This TCR beta chain was recovered during a study of response to subunit inactivated influenza vaccine. Study-level findings and limits: Researchers suggested that each seasonal influenza vaccination recruits few new T cells.

This clonotype was seen only a few times. Its matching antigen is unknown. V lost 2 bases and J lost 6, with 10 bases in between. The CDR3 runs to 12 residues. CDR1 is SQVTM, CDR2 ANQGSEA, per germline. TCRdb passed the RT-PCR reads through MiXCR, listing each CDR3 protein once. Of over 150,000 distinct CDR3 sequences in the sample, about 10% were seen once. Sample: CD8+ T cells sorted from PBMCs, taken about 24 months after vaccination. The chain links TRBV29-1 to TRBJ1-1; D unclear. This receptor was identified in a man in his fifties or sixties who received an inactivated influenza vaccine. The DNA of the CDR3 is TGCAGCGTTGAAACATTGGGCCCTGAAGCTTTCTTT. It is translated as CSVETLGPEAFF.